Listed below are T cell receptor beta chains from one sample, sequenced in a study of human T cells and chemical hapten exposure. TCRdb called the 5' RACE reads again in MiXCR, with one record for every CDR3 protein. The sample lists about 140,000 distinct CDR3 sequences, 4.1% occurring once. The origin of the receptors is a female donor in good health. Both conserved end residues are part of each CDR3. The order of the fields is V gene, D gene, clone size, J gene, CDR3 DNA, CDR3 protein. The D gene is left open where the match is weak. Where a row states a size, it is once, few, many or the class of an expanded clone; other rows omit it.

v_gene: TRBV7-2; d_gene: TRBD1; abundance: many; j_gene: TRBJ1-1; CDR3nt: TGTGCCAGCAACACAGGGGGCAACACTGAAGCTTTCTTT; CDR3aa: CASNTGGNTEAFF
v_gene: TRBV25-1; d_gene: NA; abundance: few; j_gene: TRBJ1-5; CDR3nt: TGTGCCAGCAGTGCCAGAACAGGGCTGGGTCAGCCCCAGCATTTT; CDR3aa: CASSARTGLGQPQHF
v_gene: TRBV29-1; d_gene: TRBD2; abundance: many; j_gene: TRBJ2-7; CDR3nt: TGCAGCGTCGGGGGACTAGCGGGGAGCGAGCAGTACTTC; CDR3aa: CSVGGLAGSEQYF
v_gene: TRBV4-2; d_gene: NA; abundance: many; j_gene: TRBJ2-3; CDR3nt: TGTGCCAGCAGCCAAGTTTGGTTTGGCGGGGCGGGGACAGATACGCAGTATTTT; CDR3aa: CASSQVWFGGAGTDTQYF
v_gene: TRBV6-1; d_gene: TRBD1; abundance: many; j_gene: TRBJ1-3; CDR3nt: TGTGCCAGTACCGACAGGGAGGCTGGAAACACCATATATTTT; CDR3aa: CASTDREAGNTIYF
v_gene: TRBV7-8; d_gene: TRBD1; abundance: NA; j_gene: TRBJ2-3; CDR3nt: TGTGCCAGCAGCTTATGGGCGCCGAGGGACAGGGGCACAGATACGCAGTATTTT; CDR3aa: CASSLWAPRDRGTDTQYF
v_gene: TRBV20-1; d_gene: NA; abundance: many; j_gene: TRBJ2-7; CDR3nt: TGCAGTGCAGACGGGGACTTCGAGCAGTACTTC; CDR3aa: CSADGDFEQYF
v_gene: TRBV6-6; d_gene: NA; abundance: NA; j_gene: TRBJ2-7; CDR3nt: TGTGCCAGCACTCACAGGGTAGGGTCCTACGAGCAGTACTTC; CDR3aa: CASTHRVGSYEQYF
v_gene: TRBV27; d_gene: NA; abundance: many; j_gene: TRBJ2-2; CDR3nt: TGTGCCAGCAGTTTCGGGGGACTGAACACCGGGGAGCTGTTTTTT; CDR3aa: CASSFGGLNTGELFF
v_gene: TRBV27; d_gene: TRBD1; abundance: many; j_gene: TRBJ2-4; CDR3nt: TGTGCCAGCAGTTTCACAGGGGGCGGGTTTGGGTCAAATCAGTACTTC; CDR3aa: CASSFTGGGFGSNQYF
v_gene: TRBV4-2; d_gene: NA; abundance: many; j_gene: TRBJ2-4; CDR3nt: TGTGCCAGCAGCCAAGAGACCGACATTCAGTACTTC; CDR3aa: CASSQETDIQYF
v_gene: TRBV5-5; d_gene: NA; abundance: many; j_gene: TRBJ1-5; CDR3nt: TGTGCCAGCAGCTTGGCAGGACCGGGTAGTCCCCAACGTAGCAATCAGCCCCAGCATTTT; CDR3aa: CASSLAGPGSPQRSNQPQHF
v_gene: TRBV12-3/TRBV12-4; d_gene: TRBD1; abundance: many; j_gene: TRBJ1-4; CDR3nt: TGTGCCAGTGGGGACAGGGCGTACGGAAAACTGTTTTTT; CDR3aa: CASGDRAYGKLFF
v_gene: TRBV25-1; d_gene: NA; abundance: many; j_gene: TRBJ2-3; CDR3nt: TGTGCCAGCAGTGAATTTGGGCAGGGGTTGTCTCTCGATACGCAGTATTTT; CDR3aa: CASSEFGQGLSLDTQYF
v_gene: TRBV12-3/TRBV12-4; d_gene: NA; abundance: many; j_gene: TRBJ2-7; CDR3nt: TGTGCCAGCAGTTTATTTCTTGGCAGGGTAGAGCAGTACTTC; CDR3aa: CASSLFLGRVEQYF
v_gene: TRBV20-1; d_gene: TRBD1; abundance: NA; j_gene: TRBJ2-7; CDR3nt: TGCAGTGCTGTACAGGGGGGATCCGCCGAGCAGTACTTC; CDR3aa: CSAVQGGSAEQYF
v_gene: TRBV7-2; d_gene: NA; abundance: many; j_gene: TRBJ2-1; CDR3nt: TGTGCCAGCAGCTTGGGCAGGAATAATGAGCAGTTCTTC; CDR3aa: CASSLGRNNEQFF
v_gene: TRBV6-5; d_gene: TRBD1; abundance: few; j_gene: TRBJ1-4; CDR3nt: TGTGCCAGCAGTAGGGGGACAGGGCGAAAACTGTTTTTT; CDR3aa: CASSRGTGRKLFF
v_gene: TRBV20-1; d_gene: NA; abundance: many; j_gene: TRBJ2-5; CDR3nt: TGCAGTGCTAGAGATACTCTAGAGACCCAGTACTTC; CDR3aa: CSARDTLETQYF
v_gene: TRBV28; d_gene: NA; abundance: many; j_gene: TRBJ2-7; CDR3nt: TGTGCCAGCAGTTTAGGTGGCCGCTTTTCCTACGAGCAGTACTTC; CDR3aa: CASSLGGRFSYEQYF
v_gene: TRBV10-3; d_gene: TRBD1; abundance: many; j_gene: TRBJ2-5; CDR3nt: TGTGCCATCAGCTGGACAGGCACCCAAGAGACCCAGTACTTC; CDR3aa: CAISWTGTQETQYF
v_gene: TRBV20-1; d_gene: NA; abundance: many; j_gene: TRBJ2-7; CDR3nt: TGCAGTGCTAGATCGGTAAATCGGCCCTACGAGCAGTACTTC; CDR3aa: CSARSVNRPYEQYF
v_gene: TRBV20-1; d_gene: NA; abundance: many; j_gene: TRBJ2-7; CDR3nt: TGCAGTGCTAGACAGGGAAGAGGGCCCTACGAGCAGTACTTC; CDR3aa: CSARQGRGPYEQYF
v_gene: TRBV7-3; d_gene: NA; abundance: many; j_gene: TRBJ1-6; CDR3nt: TGTGCCAGCAGCGGGGGGGCCAATTCACCCCTCCACTTT; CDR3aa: CASSGGANSPLHF
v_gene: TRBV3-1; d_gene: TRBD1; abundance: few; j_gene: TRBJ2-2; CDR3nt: TGTGCCAGCAGCCTTCCTGGGACAGGGACCGGGGAGCTGTTTTTT; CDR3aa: CASSLPGTGTGELFF
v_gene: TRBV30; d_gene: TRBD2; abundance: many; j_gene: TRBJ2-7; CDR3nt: TGTGCCTGGAGGAAACCTGGGCTTGGGGGGGTTCGAAGCTCCTACGAGCAGTACTTC; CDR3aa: CAWRKPGLGGVRSSYEQYF
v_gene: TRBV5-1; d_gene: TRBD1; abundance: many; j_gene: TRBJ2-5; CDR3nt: TGCGCCAGCAGCGAGCTTTCAGGGGGTGAAGAGACCCAGTACTTC; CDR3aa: CASSELSGGEETQYF
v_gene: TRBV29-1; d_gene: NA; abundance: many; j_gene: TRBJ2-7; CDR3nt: TGCAGCGTGCGGATGACAAGGGGCCCCACCTACGAGCAGTACTTC; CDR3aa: CSVRMTRGPTYEQYF
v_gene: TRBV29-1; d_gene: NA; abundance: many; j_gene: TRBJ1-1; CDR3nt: TGCAGCGGTGGACAGGAAGCTTTCTTT; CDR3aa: CSGGQEAFF
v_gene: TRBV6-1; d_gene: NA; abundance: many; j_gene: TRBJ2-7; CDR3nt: TGTGCCAGCAGTGGGCACAGGGCTGATGGGTACTTC; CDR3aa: CASSGHRADGYF
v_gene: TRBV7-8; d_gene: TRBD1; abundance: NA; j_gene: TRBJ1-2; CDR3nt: TGTGCCAGCAGCTTAAGTGTAGGGGGCTACTATGGCTACACCTTC; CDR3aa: CASSLSVGGYYGYTF
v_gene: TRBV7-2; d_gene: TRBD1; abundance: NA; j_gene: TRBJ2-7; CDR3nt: TGTGCCAGCAGCCGCCGGGACAGTACCTACGAGCAGTACTTC; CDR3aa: CASSRRDSTYEQYF
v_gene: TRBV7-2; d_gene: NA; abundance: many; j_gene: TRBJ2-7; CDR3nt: TGTGCCAGCAGCTTGTCCGTCTACGAGCAGTACTTC; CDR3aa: CASSLSVYEQYF
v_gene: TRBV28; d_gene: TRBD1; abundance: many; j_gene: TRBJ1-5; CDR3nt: TGTGCCAGCAGTTTGGGGTCAGGGGGCGGACAGCCCCAGCATTTT; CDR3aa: CASSLGSGGGQPQHF
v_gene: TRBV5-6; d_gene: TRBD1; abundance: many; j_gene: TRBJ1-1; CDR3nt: TGTGCCAGCAGCCGACAGGGCAGCGAAGCTTTCTTT; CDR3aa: CASSRQGSEAFF
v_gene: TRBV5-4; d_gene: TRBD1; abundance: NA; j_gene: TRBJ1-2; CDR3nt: TGTGCCAGCAGCCAAGGACAGGCCTATAATGGCTACACCTTC; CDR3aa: CASSQGQAYNGYTF
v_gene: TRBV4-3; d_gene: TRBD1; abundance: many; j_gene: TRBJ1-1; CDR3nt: TGCGCCAGCAGCCAGATGACAGGGGGCGGAACTGAAGCTTTCTTT; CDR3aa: CASSQMTGGGTEAFF
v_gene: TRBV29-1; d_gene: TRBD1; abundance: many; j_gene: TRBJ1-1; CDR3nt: TGCAGCGTACGGGACAGGAGCAACACTGAAGCTTTCTTT; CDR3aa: CSVRDRSNTEAFF
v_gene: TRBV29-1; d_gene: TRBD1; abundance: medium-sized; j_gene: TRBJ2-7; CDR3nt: TGCAGCGTTATTTCCGGGACAGCGAAATACGAGCAGTACTTC; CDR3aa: CSVISGTAKYEQYF
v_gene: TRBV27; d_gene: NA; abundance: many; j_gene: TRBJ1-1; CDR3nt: TGTGCCAGCAGTTTATCGTCGGTAGGGAACACTGAAGCTTTCTTT; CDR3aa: CASSLSSVGNTEAFF
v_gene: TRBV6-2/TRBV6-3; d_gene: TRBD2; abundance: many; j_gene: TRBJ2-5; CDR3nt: TGTGCCAGCAGTTCCACTAGCGGGGGGACCGAAGAGACCCAGTACTTC; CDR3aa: CASSSTSGGTEETQYF
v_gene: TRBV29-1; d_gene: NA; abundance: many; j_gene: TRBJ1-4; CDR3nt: TGCAGCGTCTGCCGGGACAACGAAAATGAAAAACTGTTTTTT; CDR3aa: CSVCRDNENEKLFF
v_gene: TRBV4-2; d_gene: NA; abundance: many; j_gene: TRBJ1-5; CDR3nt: TGTGCCAGCAGCCAAGATCCAGGAACTCGCAATCAGCCCCAGCATTTT; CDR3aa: CASSQDPGTRNQPQHF
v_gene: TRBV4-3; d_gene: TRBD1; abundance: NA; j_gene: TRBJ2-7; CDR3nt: TGCGCCAGCAGCCAAGGACAGGGGTCCCGAAGGCAGTACTTC; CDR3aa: CASSQGQGSRRQYF
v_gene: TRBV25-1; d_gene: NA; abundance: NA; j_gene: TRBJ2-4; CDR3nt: TGTGCCAGCAGTGAATATTGGGCGCTAGCCAAAAACATTCAGTACTTC; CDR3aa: CASSEYWALAKNIQYF
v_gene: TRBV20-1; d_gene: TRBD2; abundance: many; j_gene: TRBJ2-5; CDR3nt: TGCAGTGCTAGAGATCTGCGGGGGGACCAAGAGACCCAGTACTTC; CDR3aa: CSARDLRGDQETQYF
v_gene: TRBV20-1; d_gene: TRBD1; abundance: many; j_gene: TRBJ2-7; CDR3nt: TGCAGTGCTAACACCGGGACAGGCCGTTCCTACGAGCAGTACTTC; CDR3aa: CSANTGTGRSYEQYF
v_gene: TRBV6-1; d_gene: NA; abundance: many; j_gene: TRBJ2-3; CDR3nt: TGTGCCAGCAGCGGGAGTAGGTTAACAGATACGCAGTATTTT; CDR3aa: CASSGSRLTDTQYF
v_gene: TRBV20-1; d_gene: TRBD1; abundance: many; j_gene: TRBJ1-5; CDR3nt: TGCAGTGCTAGCAAGATCCGGGACAGTCGTTATCAGCCCCAGCATTTT; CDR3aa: CSASKIRDSRYQPQHF